This is a list of T cell receptor beta chains from one sample in a study of early T cells in non-severe SARS-CoV-2 infection. A single record per CDR3 protein comes from TCRdb applying MiXCR to the 5' RACE reads. The sample consists of 30,000 to 40,000 distinct CDR3 sequences, around 7% of them appearing once. Here the sequenced sample was whole blood, taken at baseline. These receptor sequences come from an adult who was a healthcare worker with PCR-confirmed SARS-CoV-2 infection or an uninfected control (not recorded which). Both conserved end residues are part of each CDR3. D genes are given only for firm matches. Only part of the rows carry a size: once, few, many, or a class if the clone is expanded.

D gene | J gene | clone size | V gene | CDR3 DNA | CDR3 protein
- | TRBJ1-2 | many | TRBV7-2 | TGTGCCAGCAGCTCCCAGGGGACATTTAACTATGGCTACACCTTC | CASSSQGTFNYGYTF
- | TRBJ2-2 | - | TRBV7-2 | TGTGCCAGCAGCTTTAGGAATGATCCCACCGGGGAGCTGTTTTTT | CASSFRNDPTGELFF
- | TRBJ1-4 | many | TRBV12-3/TRBV12-4 | TGTGCCAGCGGCGGGGGTAACATCTTTAATGAAAAACTGTTTTTT | CASGGGNIFNEKLFF
TRBD1 | TRBJ1-2 | many | TRBV6-2/TRBV6-3 | TGTGCCAGCAGTACCTCCGGGACAGCCGGCTATGGCTACACCTTC | CASSTSGTAGYGYTF
- | TRBJ2-3 | many | TRBV20-1 | TGCAGTGCCCCCAGATCTAGCACAGATACGCAGTATTTT | CSAPRSSTDTQYF
- | TRBJ2-1 | - | TRBV19 | TGTGCCAGTAGTATAGATGTGGTCGGTGAGCAGTTCTTC | CASSIDVVGEQFF
- | TRBJ1-6 | few | TRBV5-1 | TGCGCCAGCAGCTTGGTTAGCCGGGACCTCCGGAATTCACCCCTCCACTTT | CASSLVSRDLRNSPLHF
TRBD2 | TRBJ2-7 | many | TRBV20-1 | TGCAGTGCTAGACTCGGGCTAGCGGGGAACTACGAGCAGTACTTC | CSARLGLAGNYEQYF
TRBD1 | TRBJ2-7 | many | TRBV20-1 | TGCAGTGCTAGAGATTTTCGGGTGGACAGGGGAGTCTCCTACGAGCAGTACTTC | CSARDFRVDRGVSYEQYF
TRBD1 | TRBJ1-1 | - | TRBV12-3/TRBV12-4 | TGTGCCAGCAGTTCTAAGGGGGCAGGGGGCGCGCGGTACACTGAAGCTTTCTTT | CASSSKGAGGARYTEAFF
- | TRBJ2-1 | many | TRBV11-2 | TGTGCCAGCAGCGGAGTCAAGGGGAGCGGCGGTGAGCAGTTCTTC | CASSGVKGSGGEQFF
- | TRBJ1-5 | - | TRBV28 | TGTGCCAGCAGCACACTAAGGGACTCCCGCAATCAGCCCCAGCATTTT | CASSTLRDSRNQPQHF
- | TRBJ2-2 | few | TRBV29-1 | TGCAGCGTATACAGCGCCGGGGAGCTGTTTTTT | CSVYSAGELFF
TRBD1 | TRBJ2-3 | many | TRBV20-1 | TGCAGTGCAAGGAGACAGGGAGTTGTGTCAGATACGCAGTATTTT | CSARRQGVVSDTQYF
TRBD1 | TRBJ2-7 | once | TRBV10-3 | TGTGCCATCAGGGGACAGGAACTCACCTACGAGCAGTACTTC | CAIRGQELTYEQYF
TRBD2 | TRBJ2-1 | many | TRBV29-1 | TGCAGCGTTGAAGGGGGGGGACTAGCGGGATATGAGCAGTTCTTC | CSVEGGGLAGYEQFF
- | TRBJ2-1 | many | TRBV6-5 | TGTGCCAGCAGTAGAGCCACCGGGACCACCGGGAGTTACAGTGAGCAGTTCTTC | CASSRATGTTGSYSEQFF